A selection of T cell receptor beta chains follows, all from one sample in a study of post-analysis software for immune sequencing data. TCRdb called the PCR reads again in MiXCR, with one record for every CDR3 protein. The data hold approximately 570,000 distinct CDR3 sequences, with roughly 47% observed a single time. Sequencing was done on a sample of blood. Every receptor here comes from a girl aged 5 to 17 with multiple sclerosis. Each CDR3 is given without its conserved first and last residue.

J | V | CDR3
TRBJ2-7 | TRBV29-1 | SAGRAGDSYEQY
TRBJ1-1 | TRBV29-1 | SVEVQGWRNTEAF
TRBJ2-1 | TRBV7-9 | ASNLDISNEQF
TRBJ2-7 | TRBV20-1 | SARDQYEQY
TRBJ2-7 | TRBV3-1 | ASSHRLAGAYEQY
TRBJ1-2 | TRBV19 | ASTSRGHHGYT
TRBJ2-2 | TRBV29-1 | SARDRGAGELF
TRBJ1-1 | TRBV5-1 | ASSLAAGTGLEAF
TRBJ2-3 | TRBV20-1 | SVPTSTHRDTQY
TRBJ1-4 | TRBV5-1 | ASSPSGGEKLF
TRBJ2-1 | TRBV11-3 | ASSLRARLDEQF
TRBJ1-4 | TRBV28 | ASSPRDGSTNEKLF
TRBJ2-6 | TRBV12-3/TRBV12-4 | ASRPGASGANVLT
TRBJ1-2 | TRBV11-3 | AGSWRQNYGYT
TRBJ2-7 | TRBV5-1 | ASRPGTGISYEQY
TRBJ2-5 | TRBV20-1 | SAREQGAGETQY
TRBJ1-4 | TRBV9 | ASSVDGTADEKLF
TRBJ2-4 | TRBV4-1 | ASSPWGRGKNIQY
TRBJ2-3 | TRBV19 | ASSMIADTQY
TRBJ2-1 | TRBV5-5 | ASSLRYEQF
TRBJ2-2 | TRBV5-1 | ASSATTGPGELF
TRBJ2-6 | TRBV7-2 | ASSLGGLAGANVLT
TRBJ2-1 | TRBV28 | ASSTRGTYNEQF
TRBJ2-7 | TRBV29-1 | SVEAGQTYEQY
TRBJ2-3 | TRBV29-1 | SVDGTGVTDTQY
TRBJ2-1 | TRBV10-1 | ASRPSGGDEQF
TRBJ1-4 | TRBV6-6 | ASSPDNRRSNEKLF
TRBJ2-5 | TRBV28 | ASSLKGVLETQY
TRBJ2-5 | TRBV4-1 | ASSQERGRGETQY
TRBJ2-3 | TRBV20-1 | SARDNSDTQY
TRBJ2-7 | TRBV7-9 | ASSSGTGYEQY
TRBJ1-2 | TRBV10-3 | AISENGYRGGDYT
NA | TRBV6-5 | ASSYLPVKRGDEQY
TRBJ1-2 | TRBV5-4 | VSSLVQGSGYT
TRBJ2-3 | TRBV7-2 | ASSPDSGTGSTDTQY
TRBJ2-5 | TRBV10-2 | ASSETVLQETQY
TRBJ2-3 | TRBV7-8 | ASSSGAGGTSTDTQY
TRBJ1-6 | TRBV5-1 | ASSLATPGSSYNSPLH
TRBJ2-7 | TRBV4-1 | ASSQGPGLAGAYEQY
TRBJ1-5 | TRBV12-3/TRBV12-4 | ASSLALRQPQH
TRBJ1-1 | TRBV3-1 | ASSQRGSLNTEAF
TRBJ2-5 | TRBV25-1 | ASSALAGVQQETQY
TRBJ1-2 | TRBV12-3/TRBV12-4 | ASRNGQGPYGYT
TRBJ2-7 | TRBV12-3/TRBV12-4 | ASSGGLASYEQY
TRBJ2-1 | TRBV5-1 | ASHQEANEQF
TRBJ2-7 | TRBV18 | ASAPSGGVDEQY
TRBJ2-7 | TRBV24-1 | ATSEAGTGKREQY
TRBJ2-6 | TRBV12-3/TRBV12-4 | ASTFSGANVLT
TRBJ2-7 | TRBV14 | ASSPLGGWAEQY
TRBJ2-1 | TRBV10-3 | AISDTLDEQF
TRBJ2-1 | TRBV7-8 | ASSLVAREWSGVEQF
TRBJ2-3 | TRBV7-9 | ASSQPGRGTDTQY
TRBJ2-7 | TRBV15 | ATSRVRQGSVYEQY
TRBJ2-6 | TRBV6-2/TRBV6-3 | ASSGTGGPPGANVLT
TRBJ2-1 | TRBV29-1 | SVSQGPFGEQF
TRBJ1-2 | TRBV12-3/TRBV12-4 | ASSLGTLRGYT
TRBJ2-7 | TRBV7-9 | ASSFKGYSDEQY
TRBJ2-1 | TRBV6-6 | ASSYEGGAYNEQF